Below are 9 T cell receptor beta chains sequenced from a single sample in a study of cytomegalovirus exposure and HLA in healthy donors. Both 60 Vbeta primers and 13 Jbeta primers went into the PCR. Generated by immunoSEQ multiplex PCR, the TCRdb table keeps only in-frame clones and is missing some. This sample has under 200,000 clones, with 75% found just once. Sample: PBMCs. Receptors originate from a male donor in good health and CMV-seronegative.

The chain joins TRBV9 to TRBJ1-4, with 7 bases identical to TRBD1. Losses at the gene ends were 0 bases for V and 3 bases for J; bases not matched to a gene: 5. CDR3 length: 16 amino acids. Germline assignment: CDR1 SGDLS and CDR2 YYNGEE. The CDR3 DNA sequence: TGTGCCAGCAGCGTAGATGCAGGGGGGTCTAATGAAAAACTGTTTTTT. Its protein product is CASSVDAGGSNEKLFF. Full variable domain (missing parts from reference TRBV9 and TRBJ1-4): DSGVTQTPKHLITATGQRVTLRCSPRSGDLSVYWYQQSLDQGLQFLIQYYNGEERAKGNILERFSAQQFPDLHSELNLSSLELGDSALYFCASSVDAGGSNEKLFFGSGTQLSVL.

V is TRBV27 and J is TRBJ1-5; D not certain. The CDR3 runs 13 residues. V lost 9 bases and J lost 0, with 9 bases in between. Per germline, CDR1 MNHEY and CDR2 SMNVEV (reference sequence). In DNA form, the CDR3 reads TGTGCCAGATGTGAGGATAGCAATCAGCCCCAGCATTTT. Protein product: CARCEDSNQPQHF.

This clone came up a few times. V gene TRBV29-1 combines with J gene TRBJ2-4, with TRBD1 identical over 7 bases. The germline V gene has CDR1 SQVTM and CDR2 ANQGSEA. The CDR3 is 12 amino acids. The ends lost 3 bases at V and 4 bases at J; junction bases unmatched: 0. This chain's CDR3 is CSVETGKNIQYF. Written as DNA, the CDR3 is TGCAGCGTTGAGACAGGGAAAAACATTCAGTACTTC. The full variable domain, in which reference TRBV29-1 and TRBJ2-4 provide the parts outside the CDR3, is SAVISQKPSRDICQRGTSLTIQCQVDSQVTMMFWYRQQPGQSLTLIATANQGSEATYESGFVIDKFPISRPNLTFSTLTVSNMSPEDSSIYLCSVETGKNIQYFGAGTRLSVL.

J is TRBJ1-5 and V is TRBV19; TRBD1 matches at 10 bases. The V and J ends lost 6 bases and 1 base, in that order; junction bases with no gene match: 6. CDR3 length: 16 residues. Per the germline V gene, CDR1 is LNHDA and CDR2 is SQIVND (reference sequence). CDR3 sequence: CASRARDRGSNQPQHF. The CDR3 DNA follows: TGTGCCAGTAGAGCCCGGGACAGGGGAAGCAATCAGCCCCAGCATTTT.

The chain combines TRBV18 with TRBJ1-4; 12 bases are a match to TRBD1. The junction had 1 base not matched to a gene; V was cut back by 1 base and J by 7 bases. The CDR3 is made up of 15 amino acids. In germline, CDR1 is KGHSH, CDR2 LQKENI. This chain's CDR3 is CASSPRGQGAEKLFF. Here the CDR3 DNA reads TGTGCCAGCTCACCACGGGGACAGGGGGCTGAAAAACTGTTTTTT.

This chain joins TRBV10-3 and TRBJ2-3; 7 bases agree with TRBD2. The trim removed 5 bases at V and 1 base at J, leaving 3 bases unmatched. The CDR3 is 14 residues long. Germline V gene sequence: CDR1 ENHRY, CDR2 SYGVKD. CDR3 in DNA: TGTGCCATCAGTATGGGGGGGGGCACAGATACGCAGTATTTT. Residues: CAISMGGGTDTQYF.

The J gene is TRBJ1-5, the V gene TRBV6-1, with D maybe TRBD1 (5 bases). Germline lookup yields CDR1 MNHNS and CDR2 SASEGT. Between the trimmed V and J ends, which lost 6 bases and 7 bases, there was a span of 19 bases. There are 15 residues in the CDR3. The CDR3 reads CASSGGKVWSQPQHF. The DNA of the CDR3 is TGTGCCAGCAGCGGGGGTAAGGTTTGGTCACAGCCCCAGCATTTT.

This chain uses TRBV5-6 with TRBJ2-7; 9 nucleotides line up with TRBD1. With 3 bases clipped from V and 3 bases from J, the junction kept 7 bases outside the gene matches. The CDR3 is made up of 15 amino acids. Germline V gene data show CDR1 as SGHDT and CDR2 as YYEEEE. The CDR3 DNA is TGTGCCAGCAGCTGGGGGACAGGGTTAAGCTACGAGCAGTACTTC. Protein product: CASSWGTGLSYEQYF.

The chain uses TRBV6-5 and TRBJ1-1; 7 bases line up with TRBD1. From germline, CDR1 is MNHEY and CDR2 SVGAGI. This CDR3 contains 13 residues. Trimming cost V 5 bases and J 2 bases; bases outside gene matches: 2. For the CDR3, the DNA is TGTGCCAGCAGTGGGACAGCTAACACTGAAGCTTTCTTT. As protein: CASSGTANTEAFF.